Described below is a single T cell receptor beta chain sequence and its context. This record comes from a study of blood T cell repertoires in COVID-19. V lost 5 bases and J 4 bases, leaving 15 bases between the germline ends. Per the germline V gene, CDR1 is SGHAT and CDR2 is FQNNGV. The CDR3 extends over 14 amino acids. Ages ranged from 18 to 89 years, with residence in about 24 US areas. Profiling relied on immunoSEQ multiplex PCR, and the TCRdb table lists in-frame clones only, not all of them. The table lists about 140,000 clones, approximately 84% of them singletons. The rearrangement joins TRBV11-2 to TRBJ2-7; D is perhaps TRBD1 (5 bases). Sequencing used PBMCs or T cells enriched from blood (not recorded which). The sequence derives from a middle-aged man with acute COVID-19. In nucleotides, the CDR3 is TGTGCCAGCAGCCAGGTGGCAGGGCGGTACGAGCAGTACTTC. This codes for CASSQVAGRYEQYF.